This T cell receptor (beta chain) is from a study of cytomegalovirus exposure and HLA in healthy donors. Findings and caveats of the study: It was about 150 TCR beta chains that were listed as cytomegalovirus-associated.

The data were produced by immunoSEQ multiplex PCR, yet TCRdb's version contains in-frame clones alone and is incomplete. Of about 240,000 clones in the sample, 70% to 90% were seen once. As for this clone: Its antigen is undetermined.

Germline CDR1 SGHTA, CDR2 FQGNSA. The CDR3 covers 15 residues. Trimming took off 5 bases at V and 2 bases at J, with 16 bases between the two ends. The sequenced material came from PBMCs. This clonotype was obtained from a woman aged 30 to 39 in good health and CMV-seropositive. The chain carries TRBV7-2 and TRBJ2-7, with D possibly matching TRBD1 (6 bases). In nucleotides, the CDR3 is TGTGCCAGCAGCCCACCCGACAGGCATACCTACGAGCAGTACTTC. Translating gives CASSPPDRHTYEQYF.